This T cell receptor beta chain was found in a study of blood T cell repertoires in COVID-19. The CDR3 is 18 amino acids. The ends lost 5 bases at V and 3 bases at J; junction bases unmatched: 15. CDR1 and CDR2 from the germline V gene are SGHTA and FQGNSA. This clone was seen just once. Here immunoSEQ multiplex PCR was the method, and the copy in TCRdb shows in-frame clones only, minus some. The table shows roughly 380,000 clones, with about 88% occurring only once. Material: peripheral blood. This chain connects TRBV7-2 to TRBJ2-7; 11 bases match TRBD1. The receptor was isolated from a woman in her 40s with COVID-19, enrolled during active disease. The CDR3 here is CASSTRTGGASYYYEQYF. The CDR3 coding sequence is TGTGCCAGCAGCACCCGGACAGGGGGCGCCTCCTACTACTACGAGCAGTACTTC.